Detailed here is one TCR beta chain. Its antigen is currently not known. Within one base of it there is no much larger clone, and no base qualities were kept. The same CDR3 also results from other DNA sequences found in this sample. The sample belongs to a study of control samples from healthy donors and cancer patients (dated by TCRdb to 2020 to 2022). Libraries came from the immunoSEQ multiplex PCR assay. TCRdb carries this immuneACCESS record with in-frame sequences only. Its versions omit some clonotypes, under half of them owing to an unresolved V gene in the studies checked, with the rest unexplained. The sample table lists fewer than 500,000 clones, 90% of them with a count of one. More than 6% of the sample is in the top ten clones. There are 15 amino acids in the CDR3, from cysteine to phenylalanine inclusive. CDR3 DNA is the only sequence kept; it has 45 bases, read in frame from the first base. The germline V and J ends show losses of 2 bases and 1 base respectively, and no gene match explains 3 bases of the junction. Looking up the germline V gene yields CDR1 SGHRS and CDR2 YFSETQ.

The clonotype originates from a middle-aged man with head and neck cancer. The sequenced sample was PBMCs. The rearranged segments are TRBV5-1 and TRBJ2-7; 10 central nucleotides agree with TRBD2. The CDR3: CASSFSGRPSYEQYF. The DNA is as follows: TGCGCCAGCAGCTTTAGCGGGAGGCCTTCCTACGAGCAGTACTTC.